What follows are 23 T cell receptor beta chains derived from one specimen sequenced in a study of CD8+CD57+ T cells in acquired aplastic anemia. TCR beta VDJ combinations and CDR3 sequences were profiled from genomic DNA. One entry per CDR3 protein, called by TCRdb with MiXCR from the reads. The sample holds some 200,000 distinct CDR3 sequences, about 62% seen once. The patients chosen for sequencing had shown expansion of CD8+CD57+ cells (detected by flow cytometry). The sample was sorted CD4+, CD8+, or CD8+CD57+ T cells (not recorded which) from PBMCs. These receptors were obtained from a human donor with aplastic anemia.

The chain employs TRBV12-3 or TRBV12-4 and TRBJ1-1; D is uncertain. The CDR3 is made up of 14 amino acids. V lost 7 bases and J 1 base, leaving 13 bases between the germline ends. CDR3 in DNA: TGTGCCAGCAAAATGGGCCCCCAGAACACTGAAGCTTTCTTT. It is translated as CASKMGPQNTEAFF.

The CDR3 region is CASSLAGGTIYNEQFF. The CDR3 DNA reads TGTGCCAGCAGCTTAGCGGGGGGGACAATTTACAATGAGCAGTTCTTC. The rearrangement joins TRBV7-2 to TRBJ2-1, with TRBD2 as a possible D gene (7 bases). This CDR3 contains 16 residues. Between the trimmed V and J ends, which lost 0 bases and 4 bases, there was a span of 13 bases. Looked up from germline, CDR1 is SGHTA and CDR2 is FQGNSA.

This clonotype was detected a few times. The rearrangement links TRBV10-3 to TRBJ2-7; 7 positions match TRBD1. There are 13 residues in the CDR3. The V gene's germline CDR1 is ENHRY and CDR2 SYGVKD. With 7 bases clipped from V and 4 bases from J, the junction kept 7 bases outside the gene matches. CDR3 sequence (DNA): TGTGCCATCAAGAGGCAGGGGGAGTACGAGCAGTACTTC. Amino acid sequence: CAIKRQGEYEQYF.

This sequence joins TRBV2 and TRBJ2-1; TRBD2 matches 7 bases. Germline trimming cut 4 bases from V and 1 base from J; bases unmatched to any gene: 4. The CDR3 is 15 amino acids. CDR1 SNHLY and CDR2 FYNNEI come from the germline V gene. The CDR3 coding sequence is TGTGCCAGCAGTGGACAAGCGGGATCCTACAATGAGCAGTTCTTC. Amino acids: CASSGQAGSYNEQFF.

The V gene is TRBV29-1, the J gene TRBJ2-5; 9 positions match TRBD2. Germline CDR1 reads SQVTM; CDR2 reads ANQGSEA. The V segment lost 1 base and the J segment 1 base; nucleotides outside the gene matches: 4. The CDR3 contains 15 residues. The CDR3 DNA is TGCAGCGTTGAAGGGACTAGCGACGCCCAAGAGACCCAGTACTTC. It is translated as CSVEGTSDAQETQYF.

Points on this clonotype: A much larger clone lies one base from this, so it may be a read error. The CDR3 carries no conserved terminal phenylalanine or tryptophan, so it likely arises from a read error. The CDR3 coding sequence is TGTGCCAGCAGTGAGGGACAGGGTTTTGAAAAACTGTTTTGT. Its translation is CASSEGQGFEKLFC. The chain combines TRBV6-1 with TRBJ1-4, with TRBD1 matching over 9 bases. With 3 bases clipped from V and 7 bases from J, the junction kept 3 bases outside the gene matches. Looked up from germline, CDR1 is MNHNS and CDR2 is SASEGT. CDR3 length: 14 amino acids.

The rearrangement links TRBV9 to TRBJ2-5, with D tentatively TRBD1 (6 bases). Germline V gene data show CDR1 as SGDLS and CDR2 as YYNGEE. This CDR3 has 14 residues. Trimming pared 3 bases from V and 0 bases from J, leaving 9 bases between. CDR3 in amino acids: CASSETGYQETQYF. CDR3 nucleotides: TGTGCCAGCAGCGAAACAGGGTACCAAGAGACCCAGTACTTC.

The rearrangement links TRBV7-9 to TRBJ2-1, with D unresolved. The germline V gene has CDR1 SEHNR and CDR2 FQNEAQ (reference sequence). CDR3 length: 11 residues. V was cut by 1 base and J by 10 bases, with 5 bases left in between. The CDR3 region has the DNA TGTGCCAGCAGCTTAGGTCGGGAGCAGTTCTTC. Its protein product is CASSLGREQFF.

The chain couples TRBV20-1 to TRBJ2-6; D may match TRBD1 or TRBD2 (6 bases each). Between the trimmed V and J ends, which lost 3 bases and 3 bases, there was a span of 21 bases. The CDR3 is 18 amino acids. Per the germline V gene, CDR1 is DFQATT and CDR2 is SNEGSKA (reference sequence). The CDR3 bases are TGCAGTGCTAGGCGTAGGGGGGCGGGTGGTAGTGGGGCCAACGTCCTGACTTTC. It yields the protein CSARRRGAGGSGANVLTF.

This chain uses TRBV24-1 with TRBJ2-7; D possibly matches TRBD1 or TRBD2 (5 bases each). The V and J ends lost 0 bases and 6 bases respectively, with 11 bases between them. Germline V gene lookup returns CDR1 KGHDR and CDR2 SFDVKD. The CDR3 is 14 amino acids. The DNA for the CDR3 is TGTGCCACCAGTGATTTGGGGGCGGGTGGCGAGCAGTACTTC. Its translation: CATSDLGAGGEQYF.

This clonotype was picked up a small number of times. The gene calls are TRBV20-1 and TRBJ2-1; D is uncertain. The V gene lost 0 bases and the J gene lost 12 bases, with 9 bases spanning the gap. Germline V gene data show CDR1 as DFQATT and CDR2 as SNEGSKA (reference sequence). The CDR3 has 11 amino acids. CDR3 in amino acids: CSAREGQGQFF. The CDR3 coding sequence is TGCAGTGCTAGAGAAGGGCAAGGGCAGTTCTTC.

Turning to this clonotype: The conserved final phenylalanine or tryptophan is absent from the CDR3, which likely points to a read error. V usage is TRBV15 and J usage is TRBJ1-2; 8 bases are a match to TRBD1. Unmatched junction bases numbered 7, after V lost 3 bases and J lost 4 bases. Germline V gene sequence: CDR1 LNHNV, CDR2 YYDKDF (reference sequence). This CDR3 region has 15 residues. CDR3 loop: CATSSRTGNGYGYTL. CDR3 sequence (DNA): TGTGCCACCAGCAGTAGGACAGGGAATGGCTATGGCTACACCCTC.

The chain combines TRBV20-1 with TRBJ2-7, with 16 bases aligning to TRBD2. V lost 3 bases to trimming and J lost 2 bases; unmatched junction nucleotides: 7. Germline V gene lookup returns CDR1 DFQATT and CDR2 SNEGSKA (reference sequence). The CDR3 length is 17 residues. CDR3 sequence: CSARGLAGGRPAYEQYF. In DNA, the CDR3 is TGCAGTGCTAGGGGACTAGCGGGAGGGCGTCCCGCCTACGAGCAGTACTTC.

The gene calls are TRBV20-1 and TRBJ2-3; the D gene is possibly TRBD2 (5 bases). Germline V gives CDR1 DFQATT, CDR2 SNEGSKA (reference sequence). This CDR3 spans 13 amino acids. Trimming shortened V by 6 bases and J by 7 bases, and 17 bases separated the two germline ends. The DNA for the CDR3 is TGCAGTGCGCCGCTCGGGGTCGTATATACGCAGTATTTT. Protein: CSAPLGVVYTQYF.

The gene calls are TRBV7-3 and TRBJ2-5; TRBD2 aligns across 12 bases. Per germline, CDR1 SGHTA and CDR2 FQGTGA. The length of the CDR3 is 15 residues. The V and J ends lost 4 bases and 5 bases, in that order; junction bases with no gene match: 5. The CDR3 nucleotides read TGTGCCAGCAGCTCGACTAGCGGGAGTGGGGAGACCCAGTACTTC. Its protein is CASSSTSGSGETQYF. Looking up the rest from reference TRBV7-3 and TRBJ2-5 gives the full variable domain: GAGVSQTPSNKVTEKGKYVELRCDPISGHTALYWYRQSLGQGPEFLIYFQGTGAADDSGLPNDRFFAVRPEGSVSTLKIQRTERGDSAVYLCASSSTSGSGETQYFGPGTRLLVL.

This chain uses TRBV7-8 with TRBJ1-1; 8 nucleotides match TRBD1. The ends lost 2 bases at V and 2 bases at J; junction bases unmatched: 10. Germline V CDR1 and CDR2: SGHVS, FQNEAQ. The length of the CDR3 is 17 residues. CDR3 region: CASSLPYGQGANTEAFF. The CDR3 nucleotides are TGTGCCAGCAGCTTACCATACGGGCAGGGGGCAAACACTGAAGCTTTCTTT.

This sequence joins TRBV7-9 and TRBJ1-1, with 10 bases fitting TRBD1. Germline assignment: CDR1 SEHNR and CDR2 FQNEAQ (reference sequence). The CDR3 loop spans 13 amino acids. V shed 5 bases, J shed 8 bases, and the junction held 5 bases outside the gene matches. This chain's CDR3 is CASSPGTGEEAFF. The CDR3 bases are TGTGCCAGCAGCCCCGGGACAGGGGAAGAAGCTTTCTTT.

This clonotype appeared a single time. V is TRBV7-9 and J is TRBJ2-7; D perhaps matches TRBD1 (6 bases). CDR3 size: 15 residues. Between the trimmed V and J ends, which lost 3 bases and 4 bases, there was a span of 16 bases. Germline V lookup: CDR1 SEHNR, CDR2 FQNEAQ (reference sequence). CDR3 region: CASSLPRDNSYEQYF. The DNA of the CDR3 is TGTGCCAGCAGCTTGCCCCGGGACAACAGTTACGAGCAGTACTTC.

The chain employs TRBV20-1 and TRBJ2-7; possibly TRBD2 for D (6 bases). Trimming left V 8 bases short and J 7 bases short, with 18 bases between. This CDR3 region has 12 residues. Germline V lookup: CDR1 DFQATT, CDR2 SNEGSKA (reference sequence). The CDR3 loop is CSTAGLWGEQYF. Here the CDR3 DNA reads TGCAGTACTGCGGGGTTATGGGGGGAGCAGTACTTC.

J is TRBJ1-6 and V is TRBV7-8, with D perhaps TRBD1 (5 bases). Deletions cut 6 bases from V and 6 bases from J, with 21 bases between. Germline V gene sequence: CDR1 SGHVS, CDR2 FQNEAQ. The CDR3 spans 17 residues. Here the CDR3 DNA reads TGTGCCAGCAGTCGGGGACGGCCCCCGGAGCCTAATTCACCCCTCCACTTT. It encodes CASSRGRPPEPNSPLHF.

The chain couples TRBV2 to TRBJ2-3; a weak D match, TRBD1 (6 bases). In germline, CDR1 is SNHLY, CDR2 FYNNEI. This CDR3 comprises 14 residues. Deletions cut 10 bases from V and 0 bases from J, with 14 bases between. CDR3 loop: CATRVGGSTDTQYF. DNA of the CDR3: TGTGCCACCCGTGTAGGGGGTAGCACAGATACGCAGTATTTT.

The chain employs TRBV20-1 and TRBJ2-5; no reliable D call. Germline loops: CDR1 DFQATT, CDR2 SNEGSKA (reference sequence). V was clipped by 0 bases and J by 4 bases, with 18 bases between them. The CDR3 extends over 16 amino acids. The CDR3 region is CSARDLLTSLGETQYF. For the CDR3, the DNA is TGCAGTGCTAGAGATCTTCTAACTTCACTGGGAGAGACCCAGTACTTC.

CDR3 sequence: CASSEGGQGEETQYF. The CDR3 bases are TGTGCCAGCAGTGAGGGGGGACAGGGAGAAGAGACCCAGTACTTC. The chain combines TRBV7-2 with TRBJ2-5; TRBD1 matches 9 bases. Germline CDR1 SGHTA, CDR2 FQGNSA. CDR3 size: 15 residues. V lost 6 bases and J lost 3; bases outside the gene matches: 8.